Sequencing of this T cell receptor (beta chain) was carried out in a study of blood T cell repertoires in COVID-19. Turning to the study itself: Samples taken during acute and convalescent COVID-19 were collected in the United States, Italy and Spain.

Germline CDR1 SGHTA, CDR2 FQGNSA. There are 15 residues in the CDR3. The V segment lost 5 bases and the J segment 4 bases; nucleotides outside the gene matches: 9. Profiling relied on immunoSEQ multiplex PCR, and the TCRdb table lists in-frame clones only, not all of them. This table holds around 81,000 clones, about nine tenths found once. V is TRBV7-2 and J is TRBJ2-3; TRBD2 matches 7 bases. Sequencing used peripheral blood. The receptor was derived from a woman aged 60 to 75 with acute or convalescent COVID-19. The CDR3 protein is CASSPPRGGADTQYF. The CDR3 DNA sequence: TGTGCCAGCAGCCCCCCCCGTGGGGGGGCAGATACGCAGTATTTT.